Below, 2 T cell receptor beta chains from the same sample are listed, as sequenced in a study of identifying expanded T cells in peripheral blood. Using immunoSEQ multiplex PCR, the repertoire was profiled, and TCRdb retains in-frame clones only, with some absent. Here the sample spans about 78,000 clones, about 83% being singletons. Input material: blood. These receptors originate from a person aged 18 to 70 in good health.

DNA of the CDR3: TGTGCCAGCAGCCCCGTCCTCAGCGGGAAGTACGAGCAGTACTTC. It yields the protein CASSPVLSGKYEQYF. J is TRBJ2-7 and V is TRBV7-2; 7 bases map to TRBD2. CDR1 is SGHTA and CDR2 is FQGNSA in the germline V gene. The CDR3 consists of 15 residues. With V trimmed by 5 bases and J by 4 bases, 11 bases remained unmatched.

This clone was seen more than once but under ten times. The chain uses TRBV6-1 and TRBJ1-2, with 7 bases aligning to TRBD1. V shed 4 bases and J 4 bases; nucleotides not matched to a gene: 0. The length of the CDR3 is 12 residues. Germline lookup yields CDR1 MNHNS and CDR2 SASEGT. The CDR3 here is CASSGQGYGYTF. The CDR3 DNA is TGTGCCAGCAGTGGACAGGGCTATGGCTACACCTTC.